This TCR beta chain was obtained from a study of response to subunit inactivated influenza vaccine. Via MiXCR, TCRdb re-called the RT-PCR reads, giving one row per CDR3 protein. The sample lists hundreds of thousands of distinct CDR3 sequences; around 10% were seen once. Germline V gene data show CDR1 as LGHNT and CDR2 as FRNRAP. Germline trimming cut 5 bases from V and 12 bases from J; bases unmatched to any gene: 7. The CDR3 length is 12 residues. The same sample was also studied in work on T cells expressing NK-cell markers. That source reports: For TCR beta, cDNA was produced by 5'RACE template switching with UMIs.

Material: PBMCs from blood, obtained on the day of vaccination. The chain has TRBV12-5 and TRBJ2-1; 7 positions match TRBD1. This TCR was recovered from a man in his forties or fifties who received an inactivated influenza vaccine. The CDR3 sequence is CASGHPTGTQFF. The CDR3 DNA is TGTGCTAGTGGTCACCCGACAGGGACGCAGTTCTTC.